The 5 T cell receptor beta chains below were found in one sample sequenced in a study of blood T cell repertoires in COVID-19. This table comes from immunoSEQ multiplex PCR, and its TCRdb copy is limited to in-frame clones, with some not included. The sample includes roughly 260,000 clones, around 87% seen only once; the top ten take approximately 2.3%. Material for sequencing was peripheral blood. The receptors stem from a woman aged 50 to 60 with acute or convalescent COVID-19.

The V and J genes are TRBV13 and TRBJ1-5, with D perhaps matching TRBD1 (5 bases). V lost 3 bases and J 0 bases, leaving 12 bases between the germline ends. Germline-derived CDR1 and CDR2 are PRHDT and FYEKMQ (reference sequence). The CDR3 consists of 16 residues. The CDR3 DNA follows: TGTGCCAGCAGCTTCGGGGGGGTCCTTAGCAATCAGCCCCAGCATTTT. The encoded protein is CASSFGGVLSNQPQHF. Together with reference TRBV13 and TRBJ1-5, the CDR3 gives the full variable domain: AAGVIQSPRHLIKEKRETATLKCYPIPRHDTVYWYQQGPGQDPQFLISFYEKMQSDKGSIPDRFSAQQFSDYHSELNMSSLELGDSALYFCASSFGGVLSNQPQHFGDGTRLSIL.

This clone was observed a handful of times. V is TRBV7-9 and J is TRBJ2-7; 9 bases are shared with TRBD2. With 5 bases clipped from V and 6 bases from J, the junction kept 11 bases outside the gene matches. CDR3 size: 15 residues. CDR1 and CDR2 from the germline V gene are SEHNR and FQNEAQ (reference sequence). CDR3 amino acids: CASSITSGSSGEQYF. The CDR3 DNA is TGTGCCAGCAGCATAACTAGCGGGTCGAGTGGCGAGCAGTACTTC.

This rearrangement joins TRBV9 to TRBJ2-3, with 7 bases identical to TRBD1. CDR3 size: 14 residues. The V gene's germline CDR1 is SGDLS and CDR2 YYNGEE. J was trimmed by 2 bases and V by 3 bases; bases with no gene match: 3. The CDR3 nucleotides are TGTGCCAGCAGCGAGACAGGGACCACAGATACGCAGTATTTT. It yields the protein CASSETGTTDTQYF.

With regard to this clone: This sample includes further DNA sequences coding for the same CDR3. The CDR3 here is CASSEGLAASTDTQYF. The CDR3 bases are TGTGCCAGCAGCGAGGGACTAGCGGCTAGCACAGATACGCAGTATTTT. The chain recombines TRBV9 with TRBJ2-3; 11 bases fit TRBD2. CDR3 length equals 16 residues. With 3 bases clipped from V and 0 bases from J, the junction kept 3 bases outside the gene matches. Germline values: CDR1 SGDLS, CDR2 YYNGEE.

V and J are TRBV28 and TRBJ1-4; 10 bases agree with TRBD1. The germline CDR1 and CDR2 sequences are MDHEN and SYDVKM. The V segment lost 6 bases and the J segment 5 bases; nucleotides outside the gene matches: 3. This CDR3 contains 14 residues. The CDR3, as DNA: TGTGCCAGCAGATCGACAGGGGGCAATGAAAAACTGTTTTTT. Encoded protein: CASRSTGGNEKLFF.